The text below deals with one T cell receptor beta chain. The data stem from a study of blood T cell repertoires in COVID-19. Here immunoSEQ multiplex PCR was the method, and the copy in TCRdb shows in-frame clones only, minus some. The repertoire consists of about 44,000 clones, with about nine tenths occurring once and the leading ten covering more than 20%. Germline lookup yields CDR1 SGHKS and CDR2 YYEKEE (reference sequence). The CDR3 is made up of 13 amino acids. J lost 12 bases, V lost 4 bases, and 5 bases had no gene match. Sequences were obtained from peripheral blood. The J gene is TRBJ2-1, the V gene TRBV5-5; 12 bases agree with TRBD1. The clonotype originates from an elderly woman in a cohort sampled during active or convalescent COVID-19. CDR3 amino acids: CASSKGTGGRQFF. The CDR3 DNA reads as TGTGCCAGCAGCAAAGGGACAGGGGGCCGGCAGTTCTTC.